This T cell receptor beta chain originates from a study of shared T cell receptors in the human thymus. TCRdb keeps only in-frame clones here, not all; method: immunoSEQ multiplex PCR. The sample holds hundreds of thousands of clones, more than 75% seen once. Trimming shortened V by 0 bases and J by 5 bases, and 7 bases separated the two germline ends. This CDR3 is 13 amino acids long. Germline assignment: CDR1 MGHRA and CDR2 YSYEKL. The same specimen was also included in a second study, on human thymus T cells. That study adds: Healthy Finnish infants undergoing corrective surgery for congenital heart defects provided the donor material. Thymic material originated from resections removed in the course of corrective heart surgery. Usage of V and J genes appeared biased in thymic and blood repertoires. Thymic repertoires of unrelated individuals were reported in related research to overlap highly.

Sequencing was performed on thymocytes. The rearrangement uses TRBV4-1 and TRBJ1-2; tentative D call: TRBD1 (5 bases). The receptor was derived from a boy younger than two with a congenital heart defect. CDR3 in DNA: TGCGCCAGCAGCCAAGAAGGACATTATGGCTACACCTTC. This encodes CASSQEGHYGYTF.